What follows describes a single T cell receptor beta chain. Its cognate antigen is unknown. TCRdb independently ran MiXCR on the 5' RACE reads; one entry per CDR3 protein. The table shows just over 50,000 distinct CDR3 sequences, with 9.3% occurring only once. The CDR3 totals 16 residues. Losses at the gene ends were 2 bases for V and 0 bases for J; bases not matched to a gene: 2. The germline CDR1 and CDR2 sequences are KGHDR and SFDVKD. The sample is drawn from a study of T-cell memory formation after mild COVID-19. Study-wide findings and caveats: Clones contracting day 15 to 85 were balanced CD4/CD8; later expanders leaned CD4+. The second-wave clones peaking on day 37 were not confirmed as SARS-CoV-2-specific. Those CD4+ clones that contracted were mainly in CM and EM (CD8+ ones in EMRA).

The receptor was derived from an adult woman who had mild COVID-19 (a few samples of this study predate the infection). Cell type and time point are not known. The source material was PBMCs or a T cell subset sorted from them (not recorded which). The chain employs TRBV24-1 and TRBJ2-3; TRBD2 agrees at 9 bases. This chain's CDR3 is CATSDWLAGSTDTQYF. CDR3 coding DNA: TGTGCCACCAGTGATTGGCTAGCGGGGAGCACAGATACGCAGTATTTT.